This T cell receptor (beta chain) comes out of a study of T cells after yellow fever vaccination. Points from the study as a whole: From the bulk population, abundant clonotypes could contaminate and appear within FACS-sorted repertoires. Once the booster was given, most primary-vaccination clones reappeared, at around 96% for CD4 and around 90% for CD8.

Each CDR3 protein is one row after TCRdb ran MiXCR on the 5' RACE reads. In the table there are just under 600,000 distinct CDR3 sequences, 13% of which are singletons. On this clonotype: Its antigen is still unknown.

Trimming removed 5 bases from V and 8 bases from J, with 33 bases in between. The CDR3 has 20 amino acids. Germline assignment: CDR1 KGHDR and CDR2 SFDVKD. This receptor was taken from a man aged 25-45 years who received the YFV17D yellow fever vaccine. The input for sequencing was PBMCs, taken on the day of the yellow fever booster vaccination. The rearrangement links TRBV24-1 to TRBJ2-1; D might be TRBD2 (7 bases). For the CDR3, the DNA is TGTGCCACCAGTGGGTCCGGGACCGACAGGTGGCTAGCGGATAGGGATGAGCAGTTCTTC. It translates to CATSGSGTDRWLADRDEQFF.